This is a list of T cell receptor beta chains from one sample in a study of shared clonotypes between healthy human individuals. Sequencing was performed with immunoSEQ multiplex PCR; in TCRdb, only in-frame clones are kept and a portion is missing. The data contain about 770,000 clones, roughly two thirds of them singletons. The source material was memory CD4+ T cells sorted from blood. The receptors shown here come from a woman under 40 in good health. Both conserved end residues are part of each CDR3. D genes are given only for firm matches. Size values are once, few and many counts, or a class for expanded clones, and some rows have none.

-	-	17	TRBV4-2	TRBJ2-5	CASSHLTGAIERETQYF	TGTGCCAGCAGCCACCTAACCGGGGCCATAGAGCGAGAGACCCAGTACTTC
-	-	15	TRBV9	TRBJ2-5	CASSPLGVGSETQYF	TGTGCCAGCAGCCCCCTGGGGGTGGGGAGCGAGACCCAGTACTTC
-	TRBD1	16	TRBV11-1	TRBJ1-1	CASSFSPGQGWTEAFF	TGTGCCAGCAGTTTCTCACCGGGACAGGGCTGGACTGAAGCTTTCTTT
few	TRBD1	12	TRBV29-1	TRBJ1-4	CSVRGQGEKLFF	TGCAGCGTTCGGGGACAGGGGGAAAAACTGTTTTTT
-	-	15	TRBV5-4	TRBJ2-1	CASSSDQRRVREQFF	TGTGCCAGCAGCTCGGACCAGCGGCGAGTACGTGAGCAGTTCTTC
-	TRBD2	16	TRBV10-1	TRBJ2-5	CASSEGSGREGETQYF	TGCGCCAGCAGTGAAGGGTCCGGCAGGGAGGGCGAGACCCAGTACTTC
-	-	15	TRBV2	TRBJ2-3	CASRELASHTDTQYF	TGTGCCAGCAGGGAACTAGCATCCCACACAGATACGCAGTATTTT
-	-	14	TRBV28	TRBJ1-2	CASSGADNNYGYTF	TGTGCCAGCTCCGGCGCCGACAATAACTATGGCTACACCTTC
-	TRBD2	18	TRBV5-4	TRBJ2-3	CASSLEGTSGRGPDTQYF	TGTGCCAGCAGCTTGGAGGGCACTAGCGGGAGAGGTCCAGATACGCAGTATTTT
few	TRBD1	14	TRBV27	TRBJ2-7	CASSPRTGFGEQYF	TGTGCCAGCAGTCCCCGGACAGGGTTTGGGGAGCAGTACTTC
-	-	17	TRBV4-1	TRBJ2-3	CASSQDDSTRGPYTQYF	TGCGCCAGCAGCCAAGATGATTCGACTAGGGGGCCCTATACGCAGTATTTT
-	TRBD1	13	TRBV19	TRBJ1-2	CASSPGQGYGYTF	TGTGCCAGTAGTCCAGGACAGGGCTATGGCTACACCTTC
-	-	10	TRBV19	TRBJ1-2	CASSAVSYTF	TGTGCCAGTAGTGCTGTGAGCTACACCTTC
-	TRBD1	16	TRBV6-6	TRBJ2-1	CASRTNRGSPYNEQFF	TGTGCCAGCAGAACCAACAGGGGGTCCCCCTACAATGAGCAGTTCTTC
-	TRBD2	15	TRBV28	TRBJ2-1	CASIRGGSTYNEQFF	TGTGCCAGCATCCGTGGCGGGAGCACCTACAATGAGCAGTTCTTC
-	TRBD1	17	TRBV18	TRBJ1-5	CASSLGQGAPIGQPQHF	TGTGCCAGCTCTCTCGGACAGGGGGCTCCAATTGGTCAGCCCCAGCATTTT
-	-	16	TRBV25-1	TRBJ2-1	CASSESRWESLGEQFF	TGTGCCAGCAGTGAATCAAGGTGGGAGTCCTTGGGTGAGCAGTTCTTC
-	TRBD2	16	TRBV11-3	TRBJ2-3	CASSLGASGSTDTQYF	TGTGCCAGCAGCTTAGGGGCTAGCGGGAGCACAGATACGCAGTATTTT
few	TRBD2	13	TRBV6-4	TRBJ2-1	CASSRLAGGEKFF	TGTGCCAGCAGTCGGCTAGCGGGAGGAGAAAAGTTCTTC
-	TRBD1	13	TRBV19	TRBJ1-3	CASADRGANTIYF	TGTGCCAGTGCTGACAGGGGAGCAAACACCATATATTTT
many	-	13	TRBV30	TRBJ1-1	CAWRSRVWTEAFF	TGTGCCTGGAGATCGAGGGTTTGGACTGAAGCTTTCTTT
-	-	16	TRBV25-1	TRBJ2-2	CASSDSGGGHTGELFF	TGTGCCAGCAGTGATTCAGGGGGAGGGCATACCGGGGAGCTGTTTTTT
-	TRBD2	14	TRBV6-1	TRBJ2-3	CASNGLDGTDTQYF	TGTGCCAGCAACGGACTAGATGGAACAGATACGCAGTATTTT
-	TRBD2	14	TRBV5-6	TRBJ2-7	CASSRLAGVKEQYF	TGTGCCAGCAGCCGACTAGCGGGAGTGAAAGAGCAGTACTTC
-	-	15	TRBV9	TRBJ2-6	CASSLGGSGANVLTF	TGTGCCAGCAGCCTCGGGGGCTCTGGGGCCAACGTCCTGACTTTC
-	-	15	TRBV18	TRBJ1-4	CASSPQGATNEKLFF	TGTGCCAGCTCACCACAAGGTGCAACTAATGAAAAACTGTTTTTT
-	-	14	TRBV28	TRBJ1-4	CASSFSGVREKLFF	TGTGCCAGCAGTTTTTCAGGGGTGCGAGAAAAACTGTTTTTT
-	-	15	TRBV7-9	TRBJ2-5	CASSFGQGVLETQYF	TGTGCCAGCAGCTTTGGCCAGGGAGTTTTGGAGACCCAGTACTTC
-	-	11	TRBV27	TRBJ1-2	CASRNWGGYTF	TGTGCCAGCAGGAACTGGGGTGGCTACACCTTC
-	-	15	TRBV28	TRBJ2-3	CASSSSGVGTDTQYF	TGTGCCAGCAGTTCATCGGGAGTGGGCACAGATACGCAGTATTTT
-	-	14	TRBV19	TRBJ2-1	CASSIGRRRDEQFF	TGTGCCAGTAGTATCGGGCGACGCCGTGATGAGCAGTTCTTC
-	-	13	TRBV5-1	TRBJ1-1	CASSPWMNTEAFF	TGCGCCAGCAGCCCGTGGATGAACACTGAAGCTTTCTTT
-	-	16	TRBV2	TRBJ2-6	CASGLTANSGANVLTF	TGTGCCAGCGGGTTGACGGCCAACTCTGGGGCCAACGTCCTGACTTTC